This entry describes one T cell receptor (beta chain). Antigen specificity is unknown. Healthy bone marrow donors made up the donors. The PCR had 60 Vbeta and 13 Jbeta primers. TCRdb's table, derived via immunoSEQ multiplex PCR, lists solely in-frame clones and lacks some. Altogether 80,000 or so clones are present, over 70% being singletons, with the ten largest covering 7.2%. The data were obtained in a study of cytomegalovirus exposure and HLA in healthy donors. As for the study in general: A previous analysis identified approximately 120 million unique TCR beta sequences derived from around 180 million T cells.

The CDR3 runs 14 residues. V gave up 4 bases and J gave up 6 bases, with 16 bases separating them. Germline assignment: CDR1 SGHNT and CDR2 YYREEE (reference sequence). Whole-study findings and limits: Some TCR beta chains (about 170 of them) were listed as cytomegalovirus-associated. Among immune exposure information, only CMV serostatus was available.

Sequencing was carried out using PBMCs. The chain joins TRBV5-4 to TRBJ2-5, with D perhaps matching TRBD2 (7 bases). The receptor was derived from a middle-aged woman in good health and CMV-seronegative. CDR3 region: CASSRSGGLQTQYF. The CDR3 DNA reads as TGTGCCAGCAGCCGATCCGGGGGGCTGCAGACCCAGTACTTC.